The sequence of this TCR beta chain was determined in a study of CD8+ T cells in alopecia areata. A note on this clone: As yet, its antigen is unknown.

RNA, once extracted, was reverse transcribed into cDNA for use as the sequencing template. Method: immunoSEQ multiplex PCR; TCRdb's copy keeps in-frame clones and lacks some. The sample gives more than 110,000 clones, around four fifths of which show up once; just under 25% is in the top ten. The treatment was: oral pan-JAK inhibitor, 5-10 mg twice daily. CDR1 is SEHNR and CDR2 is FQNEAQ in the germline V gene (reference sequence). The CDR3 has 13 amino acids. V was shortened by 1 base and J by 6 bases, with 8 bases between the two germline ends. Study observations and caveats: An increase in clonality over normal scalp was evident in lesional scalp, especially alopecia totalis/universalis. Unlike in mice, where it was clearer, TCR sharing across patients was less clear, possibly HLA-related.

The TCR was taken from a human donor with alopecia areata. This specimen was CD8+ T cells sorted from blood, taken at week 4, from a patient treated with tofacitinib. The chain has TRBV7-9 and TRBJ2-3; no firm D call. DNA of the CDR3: TGTGCCAGCAGCTTAGTGTCTGCTGATACGCAGTATTTT. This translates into CASSLVSADTQYF.